The 27 T cell receptor beta chains given below trace back to one sample, sequenced in a study of molecular identifiers for immune sequencing clone quantification. MiXCR was run by TCRdb on the PCR reads, yielding one entry per CDR3 protein. The sample has around 82,000 distinct CDR3 sequences; about 20% are singletons. Sequencing was carried out using naive CD8+ T cells from blood, with Jurkat cell RNA spiked in. Sample subset: FACS-sorted CD8+CD4-CCR7+CD45RA+ naive T cells. The receptors here all came from a human donor in good health. Some libraries in this study had Jurkat cell RNA spiked in.

Concerning this clonotype: A much larger clone lies one base from this, so it may be a read error. The V and J genes are TRBV27 and TRBJ2-2; D not certain. This CDR3 has 15 amino acids. Between the trimmed V and J ends, which lost 2 bases and 4 bases, there was a span of 11 bases. Germline-derived CDR1 and CDR2 are MNHEY and SMNVEV (reference sequence). CDR3 nucleotides: TGTGCCAGCAGTTTAGCATCGTGGGGCACCGGGGAGCTGTTTTTT. This gives the protein CASSLASWGTGELFF.

This clonotype was recorded many times. The J gene is TRBJ2-7, the V gene TRBV12-3 or TRBV12-4, with 9 bases aligning to TRBD1. J was trimmed by 7 bases and V by 5 bases; bases with no gene match: 3. The CDR3 consists of 12 residues. CDR3 region: CASSGTGREQYF. As DNA, the CDR3 is TGTGCCAGCAGTGGGACAGGGCGGGAGCAGTACTTC.

The rearrangement uses TRBV30 and TRBJ1-1, with D possibly matching TRBD1 (5 bases). V was trimmed by 5 bases and J by 4 bases, leaving 11 bases between them. Germline V lookup: CDR1 GTSNPN, CDR2 SVGIG (reference sequence). CDR3 size: 12 residues. Here the CDR3 reads CAWSLGGTEAFF. As DNA, the CDR3 is TGTGCCTGGTCACTTGGGGGCACTGAAGCTTTCTTT.

This clonotype was picked up many times. The chain recombines TRBV29-1 with TRBJ2-2, with TRBD1 matching 9 bases. This CDR3 region has 13 residues. Germline CDR1 is SQVTM and CDR2 is ANQGSEA. V lost 8 bases and J lost 4; bases outside the gene matches: 5. The DNA of the CDR3 is TGCAGCACACAGGGGGCGGGCACCGGGGAGCTGTTTTTT. Protein: CSTQGAGTGELFF.

This clonotype came up many times. The chain joins TRBV6-2 or TRBV6-3 to TRBJ2-3, with 10 bases fitting TRBD2. V gave up 4 bases and J gave up 2 bases; unmatched junction bases: 9. Germline V lookup: CDR1 MNHEY, CDR2 SVGEGT. This CDR3 is built from 17 residues. This chain's CDR3 is CASSSRLAGLNTDTQYF. The CDR3 DNA is TGTGCCAGCAGTTCCAGACTAGCGGGTCTAAACACAGATACGCAGTATTTT.

This clonotype was observed many times. V usage is TRBV28 and J usage is TRBJ1-1; maybe TRBD1 (6 bases). Trimming removed 3 bases from V and 1 base from J, with 12 bases in between. The CDR3 runs to 15 residues. Germline values: CDR1 MDHEN, CDR2 SYDVKM. The CDR3 sequence is CASSLWQGTNTEAFF. The CDR3 nucleotides read TGTGCCAGCAGTTTGTGGCAGGGGACGAACACTGAAGCTTTCTTT.

Ten or more counts support this clonotype. DNA for the CDR3: TGTGCCAGCCGAAGAGCCGGACAGAATAGCAATCAGCCCCAGCATTTT. Its translation is CASRRAGQNSNQPQHF. The chain is built from TRBV6-1 and TRBJ1-5; the D gene is possibly TRBD1 (6 bases). With 8 bases removed from V and 0 bases from J, the gap between germline ends came to 17 bases. From germline, CDR1 is MNHNS and CDR2 SASEGT. There are 16 residues in the CDR3.

This clonotype came up many times. J is TRBJ2-3 and V is TRBV3-1; 11 nucleotides agree with TRBD2. Germline V gives CDR1 LGHDT, CDR2 YNNKEL (reference sequence). The junction had 11 bases not matched to a gene; V was cut back by 2 bases and J by 4 bases. This CDR3 comprises 18 residues. Here the CDR3 reads CASSQQKSSGRFADTQYF. The DNA for the CDR3 is TGTGCCAGCAGCCAACAAAAATCTAGCGGGAGGTTCGCAGATACGCAGTATTTT.

The chain uses TRBV6-4 and TRBJ1-5, with D perhaps matching TRBD1 (6 bases). V was cut by 6 bases and J by 0 bases, with 12 bases left in between. Germline V gives CDR1 MRHNA, CDR2 SNTAGT. This CDR3 is 15 amino acids long. The CDR3 loop reads CASREDSYSNQPQHF. The DNA for the CDR3 is TGTGCCAGCAGAGAGGACAGCTATAGCAATCAGCCCCAGCATTTT.

This clonotype appeared a few times. The rearrangement joins TRBV4-3 to TRBJ1-1; the match to TRBD1 covers 9 bases. V lost 3 bases, J lost 4 bases, and 6 bases stayed unmatched. This CDR3 is 15 amino acids long. Germline CDR1 LGHNA, CDR2 YSLEER. DNA of the CDR3: TGCGCCAGCAGCCAGGATGGACAGGGGAGCACTGAAGCTTTCTTT. It yields the protein CASSQDGQGSTEAFF.

Many counts were recorded for this clonotype. The chain recombines TRBV19 with TRBJ2-3; D remains unclear. The V and J ends lost 7 bases and 4 bases respectively, with 12 bases between them. The CDR3 is 13 residues long. Looked up from germline, CDR1 is LNHDA and CDR2 is SQIVND (reference sequence). CDR3 amino acids: CASNPDQADTQYF. As DNA, the CDR3 is TGTGCCAGTAACCCCGACCAGGCAGATACGCAGTATTTT.

This clonotype was seen many times. The V call is TRBV6-2 or TRBV6-3, the J call TRBJ1-1; no clear D. Per the germline V gene, CDR1 is MNHEY and CDR2 is SVGEGT. V lost 0 bases and J 4 bases, leaving 15 bases between the germline ends. The CDR3 runs 16 residues. This chain's CDR3 is CASSYSIEFRRTEAFF. Here the CDR3 DNA reads TGTGCCAGCAGTTACTCGATCGAGTTCAGGCGCACTGAAGCTTTCTTT.

In this sample, this clonotype turned up many times. The chain uses TRBV9 and TRBJ1-5, with TRBD1 matching over 8 bases. The CDR3 covers 14 residues. Trimming cost V 4 bases and J 3 bases; bases outside gene matches: 3. Germline CDR1 reads SGDLS; CDR2 reads YYNGEE. This chain's CDR3 is CASSPDRDNQPQHF. CDR3 DNA sequence: TGTGCCAGCAGCCCGGACAGGGACAATCAGCCCCAGCATTTT.

Worth noting for this clonotype: One end of the junction fails to match germline, which may point to a read error. The chain employs TRBV13 and TRBJ1-1, with D possibly matching TRBD1 (6 bases). The CDR3 extends over 14 amino acids. Germline CDR1 PRHDT, CDR2 FYEKMQ (reference sequence). The CDR3 loop is CASSSPLRDTEAFF. CDR3 sequence (DNA): TGTGCCAGCAGTTCACCCCTCAGGGACACTGAAGCTTTCTTC.

As concerns this clonotype: This may be a read error: a much more frequent sequence differs by one nucleotide. The chain's CDR3 is CASSRDTVNTEAFF. In nucleotides, the CDR3 is TGTGCCAGCAGCAGGGACACCGTCAACACTGAAGCTTTCTTT. The rearrangement uses TRBV5-4 and TRBJ1-1; possibly TRBD1 for D (6 bases). V was clipped by 4 bases and J by 2 bases, with 12 bases between them. The CDR3 consists of 14 residues. Germline assignment: CDR1 SGHNT and CDR2 YYREEE (reference sequence).

There are many counts of this clonotype. This rearrangement joins TRBV9 to TRBJ2-7; D tentatively fits TRBD1 or TRBD2 (5 bases each). This CDR3 spans 13 amino acids. Germline V gene data show CDR1 as SGDLS and CDR2 as YYNGEE. The V end lost 2 bases, the J end lost 6 bases, and 12 bases lay between the germline ends. For the CDR3, the DNA is TGTGCCAGCAGCGTGGACGCAGGGACCGAGCAGTACTTC. Translated, it gives CASSVDAGTEQYF.

About this clonotype itself: One end of the junction fails to match germline, which may point to a read error. The J gene is TRBJ2-3, the V gene TRBV30; 7 bases align to TRBD2. The CDR3 is 15 residues long. Germline CDR1 reads GTSNPN; CDR2 reads SVGIG (reference sequence). CDR3 sequence: CAWSPPAGSTDTRYF. The CDR3 region has the DNA TGTGCCTGGAGTCCTCCAGCGGGGAGCACAGATACGCGGTATTTT.

This clonotype was counted only a few times. Given a much more abundant clone one base away, this may be a read error. This chain joins TRBV4-1 and TRBJ2-3, with a possible D match to TRBD2 (6 bases). Germline V gene data show CDR1 as MGHRA and CDR2 as YSYEKL. This CDR3 is built from 17 residues. The CDR3 DNA follows: TGCGCCGGCAGCCAAGAGGAGGGGAGCAGGGTTACAGATACGCAGTATTTT. Its translation: CAGSQEEGSRVTDTQYF.

This clonotype was seen ten or more times. The chain has TRBV11-2 and TRBJ2-3; 7 positions match TRBD1. This CDR3 is 15 amino acids long. Looked up from germline, CDR1 is SGHAT and CDR2 is FQNNGV. The trim removed 5 bases at V and 3 bases at J, leaving 8 bases unmatched. CDR3 loop: CASSEGQRGTDTQYF. For the CDR3, the DNA is TGTGCCAGCAGCGAGGGACAGAGGGGGACAGATACGCAGTATTTT. The full variable domain, its missing parts supplied by reference TRBV11-2 and TRBJ2-3, is EAGVAQSPRYKIIEKRQSVAFWCNPISGHATLYWYQQILGQGPKLLIQFQNNGVVDDSQLPKDRFSAERLKGVDSTLKIQPAKLEDSAVYLCASSEGQRGTDTQYFGPGTRLTVL.

This clonotype was found many times. V and J are TRBV27 and TRBJ2-7, with D perhaps assigned TRBD1 or TRBD2 (7 bases each). Germline assignment: CDR1 MNHEY and CDR2 SMNVEV (reference sequence). V gave up 4 bases and J gave up 1 base, with 11 bases separating them. The CDR3 covers 14 residues. The CDR3 sequence: CASSWGGQSYEQYF. The CDR3, as DNA: TGTGCCAGCAGTTGGGGGGGACAGTCCTACGAGCAGTACTTC.

The sample holds many counts of this clonotype. The genes are TRBV5-4 and TRBJ2-7; D tentatively fits TRBD1 or TRBD2 (5 bases each). Looked up from germline, CDR1 is SGHNT and CDR2 is YYREEE (reference sequence). CDR3 length: 14 amino acids. V was shortened by 2 bases and J by 2 bases, with 11 bases between the two germline ends. CDR3 DNA sequence: TGTGCCAGCAGCTTTGGGGACGGGACCTACGAGCAGTACTTC. This sequence encodes CASSFGDGTYEQYF.

This clonotype was seen repeatedly, ten times or more. V and J are TRBV9 and TRBJ2-3, with 7 bases that match TRBD1. CDR3 length: 14 amino acids. Germline V gives CDR1 SGDLS, CDR2 YYNGEE. The ends lost 0 bases at V and 5 bases at J; junction bases unmatched: 3. CDR3 amino acids: CASSVEGQIDTQYF. DNA of the CDR3: TGTGCCAGCAGCGTAGAGGGACAGATAGATACGCAGTATTTT.

This clonotype was detected ten times or more. This chain uses TRBV4-1 with TRBJ2-3; possibly TRBD2 for D (6 bases). The germline gives CDR1 MGHRA, CDR2 YSYEKL. This CDR3 contains 14 residues. Trimming shortened V by 5 bases and J by 4 bases, and 13 bases separated the two germline ends. The CDR3 coding sequence is TGCGCCAGCAGCGCCAGGGAGGTCGCAGATACGCAGTATTTT. It translates to CASSAREVADTQYF.

This clonotype was counted ten times or more. The V and J genes are TRBV13 and TRBJ1-1, with D perhaps matching TRBD1 (6 bases). Trimming removed 6 bases at V and 3 bases at J, with 14 bases between. Germline CDR1 reads PRHDT; CDR2 reads FYEKMQ (reference sequence). CDR3 size: 14 residues. As DNA, the CDR3 is TGTGCCAGCAGTTCACCCCACAGGGACACTGAAGCTTTCTTT. It encodes CASSSPHRDTEAFF.

On this clonotype itself: A read error is possible here, since a much larger clone lies one base away. The gene calls are TRBV7-2 and TRBJ2-6; the D gene could be TRBD1 or TRBD2 (5 bases each). In germline, CDR1 is SGHTA, CDR2 FQGNSA. The CDR3 length is 15 residues. The DNA for the CDR3 is TGTGCCAGCAGCTTAGGAGGGATCGGGGCCAACGTCCCGACTTTC. It translates to CASSLGGIGANVPTF.

The chain carries TRBV5-5 and TRBJ2-7; no reliable D call. Germline CDR1 reads SGHKS; CDR2 reads YYEKEE (reference sequence). This CDR3 has 12 residues. The V end lost 0 bases, the J end lost 4 bases, and 5 bases lay between the germline ends. CDR3 region: CASSLAYYEQYF. The CDR3 DNA sequence: TGTGCCAGCAGCTTGGCCTATTACGAGCAGTACTTC.

V and J are TRBV27 and TRBJ2-7; 8 bases agree with TRBD1. Germline V CDR1 and CDR2: MNHEY, SMNVEV (reference sequence). Losses at the gene ends were 5 bases for V and 1 base for J; bases not matched to a gene: 4. This CDR3 has 14 residues. CDR3 amino acids: CASSDRDRSYEQYF. Here the CDR3 DNA reads TGTGCCAGCAGTGATCGGGACAGGTCCTACGAGCAGTACTTC.